This is a list of T cell receptor beta chains from one sample in a study of T cells after posttransplantation cyclophosphamide. The data were produced by immunoSEQ multiplex PCR, yet TCRdb's version contains in-frame clones alone and is incomplete. Among fewer than 35,000 clones listed, 91% were seen once. Sequences were obtained from naive CD4+ T cells sorted from blood. Receptor source: a man under 40 in good health and a related stem cell transplant donor. The CDR3 runs from the conserved cysteine through the conserved F or W. D genes are given only for firm matches. Part of the rows lack a size; the others show once, few, many or a class for expanded clones.

j_gene	v_gene	abundance	d_gene	CDR3nt	CDR3aa
TRBJ2-3	TRBV7-9	-	-	TGTGCCAGCAGCCCCCGCGCCAGCACAGATACGCAGTATTTT	CASSPRASTDTQYF
TRBJ1-5	TRBV10-1	-	-	TGCGCCGGAGGACCCTATAGCAATCAGCCCCAGCATTTT	CAGGPYSNQPQHF
TRBJ2-2	TRBV5-4	-	TRBD2	TGTGCCAGCAGCCTAATAGCGGGGGTGAACACCGGGGAGCTGTTTTTT	CASSLIAGVNTGELFF
TRBJ1-2	TRBV6-1	-	-	TGTGCCAGCAGTGTTGCTGTCGGTAACTATGGCTACACCTTC	CASSVAVGNYGYTF
TRBJ1-1	TRBV27	-	TRBD1	TGTGCCAGCAGTCCCCTCATGACAGGGGGCGATGAAGCTTTCTTT	CASSPLMTGGDEAFF
TRBJ1-1	TRBV18	once	-	TGTGCCAGCTCAGCAGGGGTTGACACTGAAGCTTTCTTT	CASSAGVDTEAFF
TRBJ2-3	TRBV7-9	-	TRBD2	TGTGCCAGCAGCTCCCTTAGTGTTGGGGGGGGAACAGATACGCAGTATTTT	CASSSLSVGGGTDTQYF
TRBJ1-1	TRBV5-1	-	-	TGCGCCAGCAGCTTGGACAGGGCAAACACTGAAGCTTTCTTT	CASSLDRANTEAFF
TRBJ1-6	TRBV19	-	TRBD1	TGTGCCACCTCACAGACAGGGGGCGCGGGATCCTATAATTCACCCCTCCACTTT	CATSQTGGAGSYNSPLHF
TRBJ2-7	TRBV7-2	once	TRBD2	TGTGCCAGCAGCTTAGAACTAGCGGGCTACGAGCAGTACTTC	CASSLELAGYEQYF
TRBJ2-5	TRBV25-1	-	TRBD2	TGTGCCAGCAGTGCCTTTAGCGGGGGGACACAAGAGACCCAGTACTTC	CASSAFSGGTQETQYF
TRBJ1-6	TRBV6-1	-	TRBD1	TGTGCCAGCAGTGAAGCGGACAGGGGGTTGGTATTACTCCACTTT	CASSEADRGLVLLHF
TRBJ2-1	TRBV2	-	-	TGTGCCAGCAGTACAGAGAATGAGCAGTTCTTC	CASSTENEQFF
TRBJ1-2	TRBV9	-	TRBD1	TGTGCCAGCAGCGTGACAGGGAACTATGGCTACACCTTC	CASSVTGNYGYTF
TRBJ1-2	TRBV9	-	-	TGTGCCAGCAAGGAGGGGAATGGCTACACCTTC	CASKEGNGYTF
TRBJ1-6	TRBV18	-	-	TGTGCCAGCTCACCACAGGCAGGGATTATCTCACCCCTCCACTTT	CASSPQAGIISPLHF
TRBJ1-2	TRBV27	few	-	TGTGCCAGCAGTTGGGCCCCAAACTATGGCTACACCTTC	CASSWAPNYGYTF